This T cell receptor beta chain derives from a study of vaccination and CD4 T cells after COVID-19. Background on the study: Post-COVID samples were collected a median about 97 days following diagnosis, spanning 35 to 161.

Regarding the study as a whole: Post-vaccination reactive clonotypes (median approximately 38) did not differ significantly from post-infection (approximately 22).

Sequenced with the Oncomine TCR Beta short-read assay was DNA taken from cultured CD4+ T cells. Each CDR3 protein is one row after TCRdb ran MiXCR on the PCR reads. This sample has about 23,000 distinct CDR3 sequences, with roughly 65% found just once. The CDR3 has 14 residues. V was pared by 2 bases and J by 2 bases, with 3 bases of the junction left unmatched. Germline V gives CDR1 MNHEY, CDR2 SVGAGI. Points on this clonotype: Its specificity is not known.

Treatment indicated: approximately 9-day PBMC culture with coronavirus spike peptide pools or control peptides (ViraFEST assay). The gene calls are TRBV6-5 and TRBJ2-7, with 7 bases that match TRBD1. The sequence was obtained from a human donor who received a COVID-19 vaccine. Sequencing used CD4+ T cells from blood, cultured in vitro, obtained after SARS-CoV-2 vaccination. Here the CDR3 reads CASSYRGQTYEQYF. CDR3 nucleotide sequence: TGTGCCAGCAGTTACAGGGGGCAAACCTACGAGCAGTACTTC.